The 6 T cell receptor beta chains given below trace back to one sample, sequenced in a study of Graves' ophthalmopathy and Graves' hyperthyroidism. TCR beta CDR3 regions were amplified from RNA transcripts. RT-PCR with HTBI primers came first, then second-round multiplex PCR. One entry per CDR3 protein results from TCRdb running MiXCR on the multiplex PCR reads. This table holds about 700,000 distinct CDR3 sequences, just over 40% found once. Input material: peripheral blood. These receptors were obtained from an adult man with Graves' ophthalmopathy.

For the CDR3, the DNA is TGCAGCGTAGCCAGCCGACGGGCGGGAGAGACCCAGTACTTC. Translating it yields CSVASRRAGETQYF. The chain has TRBV29-1 and TRBJ2-5; TRBD2 might be the D (5 bases). This CDR3 contains 14 residues. Germline CDR1 and CDR2: SQVTM and ANQGSEA. V was trimmed by 6 bases and J by 4 bases, leaving 18 bases between them.

This clonotype was observed many times. V usage is TRBV20-1 and J usage is TRBJ1-6, with a tentative D call TRBD1 (5 bases). This CDR3 is built from 16 residues. The V gene's germline CDR1 is DFQATT and CDR2 SNEGSKA (reference sequence). V was trimmed by 0 bases and J by 10 bases, leaving 19 bases between them. The CDR3, as DNA: TGCAGTGCTAGAGATGGCAGGGATTTGTGGAAATCACCCCTCCACTTT. It specifies CSARDGRDLWKSPLHF.

This clonotype came up once. The rearrangement uses TRBV15 and TRBJ1-6; 9 bases align to TRBD1. Germline-derived CDR1 and CDR2 are LNHNV and YYDKDF (reference sequence). Trimming took 2 bases from V and 9 from J; bases not matched to a gene: 2. The CDR3 loop spans 14 amino acids. The CDR3 nucleotides read TGTGCCACCAGCAGATCGACAGGGGGTTCACCCCTCCACTTT. Protein: CATSRSTGGSPLHF.

There are many counts of this clonotype. The rearrangement joins TRBV2 to TRBJ1-4; D is undetermined. CDR3 length: 15 amino acids. Germline V gene sequence: CDR1 SNHLY, CDR2 FYNNEI. V gave up 0 bases and J gave up 4 bases, with 9 bases separating them. CDR3 in amino acids: CASSEALARNEKLFF. The CDR3 nucleotides are TGTGCCAGCAGTGAAGCCCTAGCACGTAATGAAAAACTGTTTTTT.

The genes are TRBV12-3 or TRBV12-4 and TRBJ2-7; D uncertain. The CDR3 is 14 residues long. Trimming removed 0 bases at V and 0 bases at J, with 6 bases between. Here the CDR3 reads CASSLAQFSYEQYF. As DNA, the CDR3 is TGTGCCAGCAGTTTAGCACAGTTCTCCTACGAGCAGTACTTC.

In the case of this clonotype: This may stem from a read error, because a much larger clone lies one nucleotide away. The chain combines TRBV4-3 with TRBJ2-5; TRBD2 agrees at 9 bases. The CDR3 is made up of 15 amino acids. Germline-derived CDR1 and CDR2 are LGHNA and YSLEER. CDR3 loop: CASSPRLAGQEAQYF. CDR3 sequence (DNA): TGCGCCAGCAGTCCCCGGCTAGCGGGACAAGAGGCCCAGTACTTC.